The 18 T cell receptor beta chains below come from one sample, sequenced in a study of T-cell reconstitution after alpha-beta-depleted transplantation in children. Overall study results and limits: Newly generated T cells supplied most T-cell counts and diversity one year post-transplant.

Their antigen targets remain unknown. The authors prepared the TCRbeta library with unique molecular identifiers. TCRdb used MiXCR to reprocess the PCR reads, holding one entry per CDR3 protein. Here the sample spans hundreds of thousands of distinct CDR3 sequences, less than 9.5% being singletons. The input for sequencing was peripheral blood, taken 360 days after TCRalphabeta/CD19-depleted stem cell transplant. These receptors were obtained from a female patient aged 2 to 10 who had a stem cell transplant for Fanconi anemia, so the T cells may come from the graft donor.

Many counts were recorded for this clonotype. The V and J genes are TRBV12-3 or TRBV12-4 and TRBJ1-1; 11 nucleotides line up with TRBD1. With 6 bases clipped from V and 1 base from J, the junction kept 7 bases outside the gene matches. This CDR3 has 16 amino acids. The CDR3: CASSSGQGARNTEAFF. In DNA form, the CDR3 reads TGTGCCAGCAGCTCAGGACAGGGGGCAAGGAACACTGAAGCTTTCTTT.

This clonotype was counted many times. This chain joins TRBV7-2 and TRBJ1-4; D is perhaps TRBD1 (6 bases). The CDR3 spans 15 residues. Germline lookup yields CDR1 SGHTA and CDR2 FQGNSA. Trimming took 5 bases from V and 7 from J, leaving 17 bases between them. The CDR3 protein is CASSLVRQGPEKLFF. The DNA of the CDR3 is TGTGCCAGCAGCCTCGTCCGGCAGGGGCCTGAAAAACTGTTTTTT. The whole variable domain, remainder taken from reference TRBV7-2 and TRBJ1-4, is GAGVSQSPSNKVTEKGKDVELRCDPISGHTALYWYRQSLGQGLEFLIYFQGNSAPDKSGLPSDRFSAERTGGSVSTLTIQRTQQEDSAVYLCASSLVRQGPEKLFFGSGTQLSVL.

This clonotype was observed many times. The rearrangement joins TRBV20-1 to TRBJ1-1; tentatively, D is TRBD1 (6 bases). CDR1 and CDR2 from the germline V gene are DFQATT and SNEGSKA (reference sequence). V gave up 0 bases and J gave up 0 bases, with 8 bases separating them. The CDR3 has 14 residues. The DNA for the CDR3 is TGCAGTGCTAGAGATCGGACAGTGAACACTGAAGCTTTCTTT. This codes for CSARDRTVNTEAFF.

This clonotype was recorded many times. J is TRBJ2-3 and V is TRBV27; the D is unclear. The CDR3 runs to 14 residues. Trimming left V 6 bases short and J 1 base short, with 11 bases between. The V gene's germline CDR1 is MNHEY and CDR2 SMNVEV (reference sequence). The CDR3 bases are TGTGCCAGCAGATGGAATAAGGGCACAGATACGCAGTATTTT. Encoded protein: CASRWNKGTDTQYF.

This clonotype has a count of ten or more. The chain carries TRBV24-1 and TRBJ2-5; 10 nucleotides line up with TRBD1. The germline V gene has CDR1 KGHDR and CDR2 SFDVKD. This CDR3 region has 16 residues. V dropped 3 bases and J dropped 6; count of bases not matched to a gene: 9. The CDR3 nucleotides read TGTGCCACCAGTGATCGATCCGGGACAGGGGACCAGACCCAGTACTTC. Translated, it gives CATSDRSGTGDQTQYF.

This clonotype was seen ten or more times. This sequence joins TRBV3-1 and TRBJ1-1, with no clear D. V was clipped by 0 bases and J by 11 bases, with 13 bases between them. Germline V gene sequence: CDR1 LGHDT, CDR2 YNNKEL (reference sequence). The CDR3 contains 13 residues. The CDR3 protein is CASSQDLTYGAFF. The CDR3 bases are TGTGCCAGCAGCCAAGATCTAACCTACGGGGCTTTCTTT. Supplemented by reference TRBV3-1 and TRBJ1-1, the full variable domain reads DTAVSQTPKYLVTQMGNDKSIKCEQNLGHDTMYWYKQDSKKFLKIMFSYNNKELIINETVPNRFSPKSPDKAHLNLHINSLELGDSAVYFCASSQDLTYGAFFGQGTRLTVV.

This clonotype was observed at least ten times. This chain joins TRBV29-1 and TRBJ2-3, with 13 bases matching TRBD2. Trimming cost V 7 bases and J 5 bases; bases outside gene matches: 9. The CDR3 runs to 15 residues. From germline, CDR1 is SQVTM and CDR2 ANQGSEA. The DNA for the CDR3 is TGCAGCGCCTGGACTAGCGGGAGTATCCAAGATACGCAGTATTTT. Its protein product is CSAWTSGSIQDTQYF.

There are many counts of this clonotype. V is TRBV7-2 and J is TRBJ1-5, with 7 bases identical to TRBD1. V gave up 6 bases and J gave up 3 bases; unmatched junction bases: 8. CDR3 length: 15 residues. The germline V gene encodes CDR1 SGHTA and CDR2 FQGNSA. CDR3 coding DNA: TGTGCCAGCAGTGAGAACACAGGGGTCAATCAGCCCCAGCATTTT. It yields the protein CASSENTGVNQPQHF. Filled out from reference TRBV7-2 and TRBJ1-5, the complete variable domain reads GAGVSQSPSNKVTEKGKDVELRCDPISGHTALYWYRQSLGQGLEFLIYFQGNSAPDKSGLPSDRFSAERTGGSVSTLTIQRTQQEDSAVYLCASSENTGVNQPQHFGDGTRLSIL.

The V and J genes are TRBV6-2 or TRBV6-3 and TRBJ1-5, with D perhaps matching TRBD1 (5 bases). The CDR3 sequence is 18 residues long. Germline lookup yields CDR1 MNHEY and CDR2 SVGEGT. Trimming removed 4 bases at V and 4 bases at J, with 23 bases between. CDR3 region: CASSSHPEGLARNQPQHF. CDR3 coding DNA: TGTGCCAGCAGTTCCCATCCTGAGGGGTTAGCACGGAATCAGCCCCAGCATTTT.

At least ten counts were recorded for this clonotype. The chain couples TRBV5-6 to TRBJ1-6; D is uncertain. This CDR3 has 13 residues. Germline V CDR1 and CDR2: SGHDT, YYEEEE. V lost 1 base and J 7 bases, leaving 6 bases between the germline ends. In nucleotides, the CDR3 is TGTGCCAGCAGCTTGACAGCCAATTCACCCCTCCACTTT. This translates into CASSLTANSPLHF.

This clonotype came up many times. The V call is TRBV5-1, the J call TRBJ2-3; weak D call: TRBD1 (5 bases). This CDR3 comprises 13 residues. CDR1 and CDR2 (germline): SGHRS, YFSETQ. V dropped 7 bases and J dropped 3 bases, with 12 bases sitting between them. The CDR3 spells CASSVTDTDTQYF. Written as DNA, the CDR3 is TGCGCCAGCTCTGTGACAGATACAGATACGCAGTATTTT.

This clonotype was seen a few times. The V gene is TRBV23-1, the J gene TRBJ1-5; possibly TRBD1 for D (6 bases). TRBV23-1 is an open reading frame whose function is uncertain. V was clipped by 3 bases and J by 8 bases, with 14 bases between them. This CDR3 is 14 amino acids long. CDR3 residues: CASSHRGRGEPQHF. The CDR3 DNA sequence: TGCGCCAGCAGTCACCGGGGGCGCGGAGAGCCCCAGCATTTT.

This clonotype was detected ten times or more. The rearrangement uses TRBV7-8 and TRBJ2-3, with D possibly matching TRBD2 (5 bases). Trimming pared 2 bases from V and 0 bases from J, leaving 21 bases between. CDR1 is SGHVS and CDR2 is FQNEAQ in the germline V gene. The CDR3 covers 19 residues. CDR3 sequence: CASSLPSFASGGSTDTQYF. CDR3 in DNA: TGTGCCAGCAGCTTACCCTCTTTCGCCTCGGGCGGGAGCACAGATACGCAGTATTTT.

The chain employs TRBV29-1 and TRBJ1-1; a possible D gene is TRBD1 (5 bases). There are 14 residues in the CDR3. Trimming removed 3 bases from V and 5 bases from J, with 16 bases in between. Germline V gene lookup returns CDR1 SQVTM and CDR2 ANQGSEA. CDR3 amino acids: CSVEMRGGWTEAFF. In DNA form, the CDR3 reads TGCAGCGTTGAGATGCGGGGGGGATGGACTGAAGCTTTCTTT.

This clonotype has at least ten counts. One junction end does not reproduce the germline sequence, and a read error may be involved. This rearrangement joins TRBV5-1 to TRBJ2-1; 7 nucleotides align to TRBD2. This CDR3 has 16 residues. Germline V gene data show CDR1 as SGHRS and CDR2 as YFSETQ. CDR3 DNA sequence: TGCGCCAGCACCTTGGCCTCGACTAGCAGCGACAATGAGCAGTTCTTC. This codes for CASTLASTSSDNEQFF.

The chain links TRBV7-9 to TRBJ2-3, with D perhaps matching TRBD2 (5 bases). The CDR3 has 15 residues. Deletions cut 6 bases from V and 0 bases from J, with 13 bases between. The germline CDR1 and CDR2 sequences are SEHNR and FQNEAQ (reference sequence). CDR3 DNA sequence: TGTGCCAGCAGGACGAGACTAACTAGCACAGATACGCAGTATTTT. It encodes CASRTRLTSTDTQYF.

The chain couples TRBV4-3 to TRBJ1-2, with TRBD1 identical over 9 bases. The CDR3 extends over 15 amino acids. The J segment lost 6 bases and the V segment lost 0 bases, leaving 5 bases of the junction unmatched. CDR1 LGHNA and CDR2 YSLEER come from the germline V gene. The CDR3 here is CASSQDRDRVDGYTF. CDR3 sequence (DNA): TGCGCCAGCAGCCAAGATAGGGACAGGGTGGATGGCTACACCTTC.

Many counts were recorded for this clonotype. The chain uses TRBV24-1 and TRBJ2-7; 8 nucleotides line up with TRBD1. The CDR3 totals 15 residues. Germline CDR1 is KGHDR and CDR2 is SFDVKD. J lost 3 bases, V lost 5 bases, and 8 bases had no gene match. CDR3 coding DNA: TGTGCCACCAGTGCGACGGAAGGACAGGGCTACGAGCAGTACTTC. Translation: CATSATEGQGYEQYF.